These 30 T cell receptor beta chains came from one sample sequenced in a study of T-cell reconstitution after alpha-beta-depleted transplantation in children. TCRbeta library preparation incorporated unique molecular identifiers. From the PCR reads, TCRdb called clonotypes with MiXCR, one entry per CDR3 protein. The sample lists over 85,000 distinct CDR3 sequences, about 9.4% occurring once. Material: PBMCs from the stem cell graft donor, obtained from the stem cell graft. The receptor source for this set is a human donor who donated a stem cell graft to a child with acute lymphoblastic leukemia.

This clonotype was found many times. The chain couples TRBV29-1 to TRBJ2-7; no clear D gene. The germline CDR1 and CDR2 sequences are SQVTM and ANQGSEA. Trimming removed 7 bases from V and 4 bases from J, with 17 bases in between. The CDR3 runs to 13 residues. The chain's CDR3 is CSALGPSPYEQYF. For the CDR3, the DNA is TGCAGCGCCCTCGGGCCATCCCCATACGAGCAGTACTTC.

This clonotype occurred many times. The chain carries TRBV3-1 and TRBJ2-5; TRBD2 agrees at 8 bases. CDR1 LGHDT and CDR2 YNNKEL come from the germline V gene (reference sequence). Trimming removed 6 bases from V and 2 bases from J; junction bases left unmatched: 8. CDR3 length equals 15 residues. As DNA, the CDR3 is TGTGCCAGCAGGACACTAGCGGCCATACAAGAGACCCAGTACTTC. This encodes CASRTLAAIQETQYF.

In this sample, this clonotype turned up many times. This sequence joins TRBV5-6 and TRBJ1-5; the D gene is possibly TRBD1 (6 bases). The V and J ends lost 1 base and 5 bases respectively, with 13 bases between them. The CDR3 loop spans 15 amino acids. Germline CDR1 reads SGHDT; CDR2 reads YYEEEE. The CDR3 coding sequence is TGTGCCAGCAGCTTGTTTGGGGGGCTAGATCAGCCCCAGCATTTT. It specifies CASSLFGGLDQPQHF.

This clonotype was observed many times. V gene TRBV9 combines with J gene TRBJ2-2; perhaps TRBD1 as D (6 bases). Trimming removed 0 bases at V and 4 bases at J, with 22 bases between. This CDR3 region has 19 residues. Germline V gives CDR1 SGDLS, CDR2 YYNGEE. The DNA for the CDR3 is TGTGCCAGCAGCGTAGGCTATCGACAGATACAGGGTCCCACCGGGGAGCTGTTTTTT. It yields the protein CASSVGYRQIQGPTGELFF.

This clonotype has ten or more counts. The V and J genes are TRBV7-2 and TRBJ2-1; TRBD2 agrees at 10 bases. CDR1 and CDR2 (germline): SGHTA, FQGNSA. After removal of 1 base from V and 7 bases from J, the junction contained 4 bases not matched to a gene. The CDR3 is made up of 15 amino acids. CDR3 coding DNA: TGTGCCAGCAGCTTAGGGGGGACTAGCGTAAATGAGCAGTTCTTC. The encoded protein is CASSLGGTSVNEQFF.

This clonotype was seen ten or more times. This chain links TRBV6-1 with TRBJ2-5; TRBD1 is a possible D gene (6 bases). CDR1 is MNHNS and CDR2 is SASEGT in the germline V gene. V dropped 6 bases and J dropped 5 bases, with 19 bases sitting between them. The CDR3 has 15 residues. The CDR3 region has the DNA TGTGCCAGCAGCCCTACCCGCGGACAGCGGGAGACCCAGTACTTC. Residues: CASSPTRGQRETQYF.

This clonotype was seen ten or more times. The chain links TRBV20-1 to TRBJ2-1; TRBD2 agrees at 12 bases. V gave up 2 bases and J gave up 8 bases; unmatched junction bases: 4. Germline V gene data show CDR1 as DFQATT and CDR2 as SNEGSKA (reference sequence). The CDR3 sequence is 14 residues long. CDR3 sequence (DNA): TGCAGTGCTAGAACGCTAGCGGGGGGGTATGAGCAGTTCTTC. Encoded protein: CSARTLAGGYEQFF.

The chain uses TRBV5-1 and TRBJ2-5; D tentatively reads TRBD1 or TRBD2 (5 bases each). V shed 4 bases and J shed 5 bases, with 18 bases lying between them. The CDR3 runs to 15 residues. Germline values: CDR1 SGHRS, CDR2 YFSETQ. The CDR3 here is CASSPGTVLWETQYF. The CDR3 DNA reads TGCGCCAGCAGCCCCGGGACGGTTCTTTGGGAGACCCAGTACTTC.

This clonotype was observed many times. The CDR3, as DNA: TGCGCCAGCAGCTTGGACGGACAGCTCTACGAGCAGTACTTC. Amino acids: CASSLDGQLYEQYF. The chain carries TRBV5-1 and TRBJ2-7; TRBD1 might be the D (6 bases). The CDR3 extends over 14 amino acids. V lost 0 bases to trimming and J lost 3 bases, with 10 bases between them. Germline V gives CDR1 SGHRS, CDR2 YFSETQ.

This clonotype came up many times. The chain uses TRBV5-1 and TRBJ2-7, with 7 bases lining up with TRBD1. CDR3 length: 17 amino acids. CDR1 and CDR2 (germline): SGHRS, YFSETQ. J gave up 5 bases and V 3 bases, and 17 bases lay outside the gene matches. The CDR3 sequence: CASSSTESRRGSHEQYF. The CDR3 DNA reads TGCGCCAGCAGCTCCACCGAGTCTCGCAGGGGGTCACACGAGCAGTACTTC. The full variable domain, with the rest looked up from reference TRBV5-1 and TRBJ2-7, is KAGVTQTPRYLIKTRGQQVTLSCSPISGHRSVSWYQQTPGQGLQFLFEYFSETQRNKGNFPGRFSGRQFSNSRSEMNVSTLELGDSALYLCASSSTESRRGSHEQYFGPGTRLTVT.

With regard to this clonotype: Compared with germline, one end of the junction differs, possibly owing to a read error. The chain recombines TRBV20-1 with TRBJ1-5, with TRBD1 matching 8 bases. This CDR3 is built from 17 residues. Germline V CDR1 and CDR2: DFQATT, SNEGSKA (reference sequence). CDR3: CCARRQGRADSNQPQHF. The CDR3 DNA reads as TGCTGTGCTAGACGACAGGGGAGGGCCGATAGCAATCAGCCCCAGCATTTT.

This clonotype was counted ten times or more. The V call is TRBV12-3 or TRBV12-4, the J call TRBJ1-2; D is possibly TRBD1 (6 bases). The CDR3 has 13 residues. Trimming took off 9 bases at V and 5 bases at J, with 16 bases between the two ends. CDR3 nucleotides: TGTGCCAGTAGGGACACCCACCTATATGGCTACACCTTC. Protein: CASRDTHLYGYTF.

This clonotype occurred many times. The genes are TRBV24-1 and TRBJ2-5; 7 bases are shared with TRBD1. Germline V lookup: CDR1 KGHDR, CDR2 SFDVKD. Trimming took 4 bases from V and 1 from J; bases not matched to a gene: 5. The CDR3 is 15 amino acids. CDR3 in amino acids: CATSDPGTAQETQYF. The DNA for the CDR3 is TGTGCCACCAGTGACCCCGGGACAGCCCAAGAGACCCAGTACTTC.

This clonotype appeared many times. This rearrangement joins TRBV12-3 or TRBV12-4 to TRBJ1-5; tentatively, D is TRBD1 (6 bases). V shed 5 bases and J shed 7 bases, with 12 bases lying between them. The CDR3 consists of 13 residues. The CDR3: CASSPGAIQPQHF. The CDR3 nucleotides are TGTGCCAGCAGTCCAGGGGCGATCCAGCCCCAGCATTTT.

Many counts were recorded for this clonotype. DNA of the CDR3: TGTGCCAGCAGTTACAAGGGCAGGGCAGGAAACACCATATATTTT. The encoded protein is CASSYKGRAGNTIYF. The rearrangement uses TRBV6-5 and TRBJ1-3; TRBD1 might be the D (5 bases). The germline CDR1 and CDR2 sequences are MNHEY and SVGAGI. Trimming stripped 2 bases from V and 4 bases from J, with 12 bases between. The CDR3 runs to 15 residues.

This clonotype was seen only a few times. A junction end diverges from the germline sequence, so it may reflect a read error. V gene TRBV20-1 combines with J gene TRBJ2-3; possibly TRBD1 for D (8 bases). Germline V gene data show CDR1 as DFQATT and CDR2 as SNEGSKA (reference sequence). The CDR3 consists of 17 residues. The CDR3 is CCASTQGASGLTDTQYF. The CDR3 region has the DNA TGCTGTGCCTCGACGCAGGGGGCTAGCGGACTCACAGATACGCAGTATTTT.

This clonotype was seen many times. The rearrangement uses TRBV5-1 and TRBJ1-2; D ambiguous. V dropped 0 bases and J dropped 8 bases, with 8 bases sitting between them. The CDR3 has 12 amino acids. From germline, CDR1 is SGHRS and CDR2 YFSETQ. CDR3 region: CASSLDGDGYTF. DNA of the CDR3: TGCGCCAGCAGCTTGGATGGAGACGGCTACACCTTC.

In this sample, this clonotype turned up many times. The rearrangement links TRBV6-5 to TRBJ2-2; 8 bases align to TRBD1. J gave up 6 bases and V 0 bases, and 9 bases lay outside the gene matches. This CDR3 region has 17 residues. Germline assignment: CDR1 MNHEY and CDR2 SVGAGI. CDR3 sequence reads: CASSYSKTGEGPGELFF. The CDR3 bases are TGTGCCAGCAGTTACTCGAAGACAGGGGAAGGTCCCGGGGAGCTGTTTTTT.

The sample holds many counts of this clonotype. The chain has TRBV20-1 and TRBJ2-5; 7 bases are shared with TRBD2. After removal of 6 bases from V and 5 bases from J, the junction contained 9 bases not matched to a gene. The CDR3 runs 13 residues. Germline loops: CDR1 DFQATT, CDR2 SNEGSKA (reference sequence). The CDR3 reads CSAGGGDGETQYF. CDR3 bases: TGCAGTGCGGGGGGGGGAGACGGGGAGACCCAGTACTTC.

The chain's CDR3 is CASSLGEQYF. DNA of the CDR3: TGTGCCAGCAGCTTAGGCGAGCAGTACTTC. The chain has TRBV7-3 and TRBJ2-7, with D hard to call. V was cut by 2 bases and J by 6 bases, with 2 bases left in between. The CDR3 length is 10 residues. The germline CDR1 and CDR2 sequences are SGHTA and FQGTGA.

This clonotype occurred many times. CDR3 sequence reads: CSAQYVGEANEKLFF. CDR3 DNA sequence: TGCAGCGCTCAGTATGTAGGGGAGGCTAATGAAAAACTGTTTTTT. This chain connects TRBV29-1 to TRBJ1-4; D perhaps matches TRBD1 (5 bases). Germline CDR1 is SQVTM and CDR2 is ANQGSEA. V lost 7 bases and J 3 bases, leaving 18 bases between the germline ends. This CDR3 is 15 amino acids long.

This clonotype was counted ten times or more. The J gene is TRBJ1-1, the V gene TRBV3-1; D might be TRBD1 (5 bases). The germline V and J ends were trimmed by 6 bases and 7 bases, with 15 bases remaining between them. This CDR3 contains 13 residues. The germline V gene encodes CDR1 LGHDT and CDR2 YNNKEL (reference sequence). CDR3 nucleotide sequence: TGTGCCAGCAGACGAAGGGACGGGGGTGAAGCTTTCTTT. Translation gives CASRRRDGGEAFF.

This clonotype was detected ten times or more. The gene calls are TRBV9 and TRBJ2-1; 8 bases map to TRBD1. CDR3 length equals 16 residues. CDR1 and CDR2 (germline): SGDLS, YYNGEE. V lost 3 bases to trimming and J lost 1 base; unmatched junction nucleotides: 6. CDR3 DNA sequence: TGTGCCAGCAGCGGACGGACAGGGCGGTCCTACAATGAGCAGTTCTTC. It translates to CASSGRTGRSYNEQFF.

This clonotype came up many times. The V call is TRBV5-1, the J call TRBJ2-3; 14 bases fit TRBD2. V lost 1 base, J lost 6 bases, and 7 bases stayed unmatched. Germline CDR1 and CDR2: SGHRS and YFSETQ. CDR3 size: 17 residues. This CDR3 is CASSLWGTSGGGDTQYF. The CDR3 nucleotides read TGCGCCAGCAGCTTGTGGGGGACTAGCGGGGGCGGGGATACGCAGTATTTT.

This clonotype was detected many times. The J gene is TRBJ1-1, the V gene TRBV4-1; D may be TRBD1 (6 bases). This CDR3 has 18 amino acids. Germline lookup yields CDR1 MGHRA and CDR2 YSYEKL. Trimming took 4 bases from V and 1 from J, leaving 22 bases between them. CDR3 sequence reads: CASSRTGRSGGQNTEAFF. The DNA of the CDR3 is TGCGCCAGCAGCCGAACAGGGAGATCAGGAGGGCAGAACACTGAAGCTTTCTTT.

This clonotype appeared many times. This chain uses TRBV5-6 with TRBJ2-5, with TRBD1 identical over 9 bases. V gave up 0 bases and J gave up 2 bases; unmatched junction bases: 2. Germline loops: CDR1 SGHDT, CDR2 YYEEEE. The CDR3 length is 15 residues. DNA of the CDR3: TGTGCCAGCAGCTTGGCCGGACAGGGGCAAGAGACCCAGTACTTC. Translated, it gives CASSLAGQGQETQYF.

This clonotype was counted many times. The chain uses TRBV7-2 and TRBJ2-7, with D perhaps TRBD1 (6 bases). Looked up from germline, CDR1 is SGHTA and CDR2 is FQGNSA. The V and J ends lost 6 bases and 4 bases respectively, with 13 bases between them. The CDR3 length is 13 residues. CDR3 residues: CASSRDNSYEQYF. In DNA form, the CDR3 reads TGTGCCAGCAGTCGGGACAATTCTTACGAGCAGTACTTC.

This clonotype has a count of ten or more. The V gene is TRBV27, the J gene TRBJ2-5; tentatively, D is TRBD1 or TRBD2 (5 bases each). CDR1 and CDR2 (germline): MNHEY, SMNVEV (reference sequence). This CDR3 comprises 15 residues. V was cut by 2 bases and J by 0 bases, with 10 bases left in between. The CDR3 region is CASSLLLGHQETQYF. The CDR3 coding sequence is TGTGCCAGCAGTTTACTTCTGGGACACCAAGAGACCCAGTACTTC.

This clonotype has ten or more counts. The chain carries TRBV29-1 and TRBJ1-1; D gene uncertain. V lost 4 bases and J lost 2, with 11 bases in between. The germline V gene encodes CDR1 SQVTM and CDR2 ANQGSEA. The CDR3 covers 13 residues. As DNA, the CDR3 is TGCAGCGTTGGCCGCGACCTTAACACTGAAGCTTTCTTT. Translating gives CSVGRDLNTEAFF.

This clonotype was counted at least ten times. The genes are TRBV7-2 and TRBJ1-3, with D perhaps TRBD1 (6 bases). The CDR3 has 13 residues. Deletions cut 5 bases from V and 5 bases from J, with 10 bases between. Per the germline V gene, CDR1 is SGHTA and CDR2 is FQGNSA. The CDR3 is CASSIDRRNTIYF. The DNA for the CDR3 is TGTGCCAGCAGCATAGACAGGCGAAACACCATATATTTT.